These 4 T cell receptor beta chains share one sample of origin, sequenced in a study of blood T cell repertoires in COVID-19. The protocol was immunoSEQ multiplex PCR, while the TCRdb copy is restricted to in-frame clones and leaves out a portion. The sample carries 250,000 to 350,000 clones, roughly 90% recorded once. The sequenced material came from peripheral blood. These receptors originate from a woman aged 25-40 years with active or convalescent COVID-19.

The V and J genes are TRBV4-3 and TRBJ1-6, with unresolved D. The CDR3 is 16 residues long. The germline gives CDR1 LGHNA, CDR2 YSLEER. V was clipped by 0 bases and J by 7 bases, with 13 bases between them. DNA for the CDR3: TGCGCCAGCAGCCAAGACCTGGCGGGTGTGAATTCACCCCTCCACTTT. Its protein product is CASSQDLAGVNSPLHF.

J is TRBJ1-2 and V is TRBV5-5; the D gene is possibly TRBD1 (6 bases). Trimming took off 5 bases at V and 1 base at J, with 15 bases between the two ends. In germline, CDR1 is SGHKS, CDR2 YYEKEE (reference sequence). The CDR3 contains 15 residues. The CDR3 reads CASSPSDRINYGYTF. The DNA for the CDR3 is TGTGCCAGCAGTCCATCCGACAGGATTAACTATGGCTACACCTTC.

The chain employs TRBV6-2 or TRBV6-3 and TRBJ2-1, with a weak D call TRBD2 (7 bases). The ends were cut back, 5 bases at V and 4 bases at J, with 15 bases in the middle. The CDR3 runs to 15 residues. Looked up from germline, CDR1 is MNHEY and CDR2 is SVGEGT. CDR3 DNA sequence: TGTGCCAGCAGTCCCCGGGGGGCAGGTTACAATGAGCAGTTCTTC. Its translation is CASSPRGAGYNEQFF.

The chain joins TRBV6-5 to TRBJ1-4; 8 bases fit TRBD1. V trimming: 6 bases; J trimming: 8 bases; junction bases outside the gene matches: 11. There are 15 residues in the CDR3. The germline V gene has CDR1 MNHEY and CDR2 SVGAGI. CDR3 residues: CASSLSGGLDEKLFF. Written as DNA, the CDR3 is TGTGCCAGCAGCCTCTCAGGGGGCTTAGACGAAAAACTGTTTTTT.